This T cell receptor (beta chain) was retrieved from a study of blood T cell repertoires in COVID-19. About the research overall: From T cells, B-cell-depleted T cells, or PBMCs came the material, which was cDNA or gDNA.

From germline, CDR1 is SGHNT and CDR2 YYREEE (reference sequence). The CDR3 covers 15 residues. The V segment lost 4 bases and the J segment 1 base; nucleotides outside the gene matches: 7. TCRdb keeps only in-frame clones here, not all; method: immunoSEQ multiplex PCR. There are fewer than 80,000 clones in the sample; 89% occur only once, and 4.5% to 5% lies in the top ten. J is TRBJ2-5 and V is TRBV5-4; 7 nucleotides match TRBD2. The TCR comes from a woman between 50 and 59 years old with active COVID-19. Input material: peripheral blood. The CDR3 spells CASSLGGDGQETQYF. The CDR3 DNA reads TGTGCCAGCAGCCTGGGGGGGGACGGCCAAGAGACCCAGTACTTC.